The rows below give T cell receptor beta chains drawn from one sample of a study of control samples from healthy donors and cancer patients. Assay: immunoSEQ multiplex PCR; the TCRdb copy retains only in-frame clones and omits some. The table shows 150,000 to 200,000 clones, with about 87% occurring only once. Input material: blood. These TCRs come from a man aged 25-45 years in good health. Both conserved end residues are part of each CDR3. A D gene is named only where the DNA matches it firmly. Only some rows state a clone size, as once, few, many or a class for expanded clones.

size,V,J,D,DNA,CDR3
.,TRBV6-2/TRBV6-3,TRBJ2-7,.,TGTGCCAGCAGTTACTCTTCAGGTCCCGTCTACGAGCAGTACTTC,CASSYSSGPVYEQYF
few,TRBV7-2,TRBJ2-3,TRBD1,TGTGCCAGCGGGGGACAGGGGGGAGATACGCAGTATTTT,CASGGQGGDTQYF
.,TRBV15,TRBJ2-5,TRBD2,TGTGCCACCAGCAGAGCCGTTTTTGGGGAGGGGCAAGAGACCCAGTACTTC,CATSRAVFGEGQETQYF
.,TRBV4-2,TRBJ1-2,TRBD1,TGTGCCAGCAGCCCAATAAGGAGGGACAGTTATGGCTACACCTTC,CASSPIRRDSYGYTF
.,TRBV11-3,TRBJ2-1,TRBD2,TGTGCCAGCAGCGCCGGGGGGTCCTACAATGAGCAGTTCTTC,CASSAGGSYNEQFF
.,TRBV15,TRBJ1-1,.,TGTGCCACCAGCAGAGATCATGGGCTATACACTGAAGCTTTCTTT,CATSRDHGLYTEAFF
once,TRBV18,TRBJ2-7,.,TGTGCCAGCTCACGGGGGTCGTACGAGCAGTACTTC,CASSRGSYEQYF
once,TRBV4-1,TRBJ2-1,TRBD2,TGCGCCAGCAGCCAGGGACTAGCGGGAGCATGGGAGCAGTTCTTC,CASSQGLAGAWEQFF
.,TRBV7-8,TRBJ2-1,TRBD2,TGTGCCAGCAGCCCCATTCGGGGGGTTCACCCCAATGAGCAGTTCTTC,CASSPIRGVHPNEQFF
.,TRBV30,TRBJ1-5,TRBD1,TGTGCCTGGAAAGGGGGCGATCAGCCCCAGCATTTT,CAWKGGDQPQHF
once,TRBV28,TRBJ2-1,.,TGTGCCAGCAGTGCCAGGGTCGGGGATGAGCAGTTCTTC,CASSARVGDEQFF
.,TRBV29-1,TRBJ1-1,.,TGCAGCGTCTCCCCGGGACCGAACACTGAAGCTTTCTTT,CSVSPGPNTEAFF
.,TRBV7-2,TRBJ2-7,.,TGTGCCAGCAGCCCTAGCCCCTACGAGCAGTACTTC,CASSPSPYEQYF
.,TRBV27,TRBJ2-3,.,TGTGCCAGCAGTCGCCTTCCGGGACGGGGCACAGATACGCAGTATTTT,CASSRLPGRGTDTQYF
.,TRBV14,TRBJ2-7,.,TGTGCCAGCAGCCAAGACCCAAATTTATCCTACGAGCAGTACTTC,CASSQDPNLSYEQYF
.,TRBV11-2,TRBJ2-2,.,TGTGCCAGCAGGTTGACAGGGAACACCGGGGAGCTGTTTTTT,CASRLTGNTGELFF
.,TRBV5-4,TRBJ1-4,TRBD1,TGTGCCAGCAGCTTAAGGGGACAGGGCTATGAAAAACTGTTTTTT,CASSLRGQGYEKLFF
once,TRBV6-5,TRBJ1-1,.,TGTGCCACCATGGGAGGGGGCACTGAAGCTTTCTTT,CATMGGGTEAFF
.,TRBV3-1/TRBV3-2,TRBJ1-1,.,TGTGCCAGCAGCCAAGGGGATGCGCGGCTAGCTTTCTTT,CASSQGDARLAFF
once,TRBV19,TRBJ2-7,.,TGTGCCAGTAGATACGGAAGCTCCTACGAGCAGTACTTC,CASRYGSSYEQYF
.,TRBV3-1/TRBV3-2,TRBJ2-1,.,TGTGCCAGTGGCGAGCAGTTCTTC,CASGEQFF
.,TRBV29-1,TRBJ2-3,.,TGCAGCGTTCAGATACAGGTCCTTGGAGATACGCAGTATTTT,CSVQIQVLGDTQYF
few,TRBV27,TRBJ2-1,TRBD2,TGTGCCAGCAGTTTAGCGGGAGGGCCGCACAATGAGCAGTTCTTC,CASSLAGGPHNEQFF
.,TRBV6-5,TRBJ2-7,TRBD1,TGTGCCAGCAGGAAGGGACAGTTCTACGAGCAGTACTTC,CASRKGQFYEQYF
.,TRBV4-1,TRBJ1-6,.,TGCGCCAGCAGCCAAGATCGGGGACTTCCCCTCCAATCGTCCAGGCGTTCACCCCTCCACTTT,CASSQDRGLPLQSSRRSPLHF
once,TRBV5-5,TRBJ2-1,.,TGTGCCAGCAGCCATTTCCAGAACAATGAGCAGTTCTTC,CASSHFQNNEQFF
few,TRBV2,TRBJ2-2,.,TGTGCCAGAGAAAGAGAAAACACCGGGGAGCTGTTTTTT,CARERENTGELFF
.,TRBV5-1,TRBJ2-3,TRBD1,TGCGCCAGCAGCCCCGGGACAGGGTTTACAGATACGCAGTATTTT,CASSPGTGFTDTQYF
.,TRBV3-1/TRBV3-2,TRBJ1-5,.,TGTGCCAGCAGCCAGATGACTGGAGGCCTCAATCAGCCCCAGCATTTT,CASSQMTGGLNQPQHF
.,TRBV4-1,TRBJ2-5,.,TGCGCCAGCAGCCAAGGAAGGGGGGGGGAGACCCAGTACTTC,CASSQGRGGETQYF
.,TRBV6-1,TRBJ2-3,.,TGTGCCAGCAGTGAGGTACTTTCCACAGATACGCAGTATTTT,CASSEVLSTDTQYF
once,TRBV3-1/TRBV3-2,TRBJ2-3,.,TGTGCCAGCAGCCAAGACCATACGCAGTATTTT,CASSQDHTQYF
.,TRBV28,TRBJ1-3,.,TGTGCCAGCATCTTAGGAAACACCATATATTTT,CASILGNTIYF
.,TRBV4-2,TRBJ1-2,.,TGTGCCAGCAGCCCTAGGGGTGTCGGAAGCTATGGCTACACCTTC,CASSPRGVGSYGYTF
.,TRBV7-8,TRBJ2-5,.,TGTGCCAGCAGCCCTACGCGATTAAGGGAGACCCAGTACTTC,CASSPTRLRETQYF
.,TRBV27,TRBJ2-6,.,TGTGCCAGCAGTTCCCTACCTCCCGTCTCTGGGGCCAACGTCCTGACTTTC,CASSSLPPVSGANVLTF
.,TRBV19,TRBJ2-5,.,TGTGCCAGTATTGGTACAGCCCAAGAGACCCAGTACTTC,CASIGTAQETQYF
.,TRBV2,TRBJ1-2,.,TGTGCCAGCACCCAGAGTAGTGCTAACTATGGCTACACCTTC,CASTQSSANYGYTF
few,TRBV5-8,TRBJ2-1,.,TGTGCCAGCAGTCGTAGCGGAAGCTCCTACAATGAGCAGTTCTTC,CASSRSGSSYNEQFF
.,TRBV5-4,TRBJ2-1,TRBD2,TGTGCCAGCAGCTTGGGCCTAGCGGCATACAATGAGCAGTTCTTC,CASSLGLAAYNEQFF
.,TRBV14,TRBJ1-3,.,TGTGCCAGCAGCCTAGAACTAAACACCATATATTTT,CASSLELNTIYF
once,TRBV18,TRBJ2-7,.,TGTGCCAGCTCACCACGAGGGCATAAATACGAGCAGTACTTC,CASSPRGHKYEQYF
.,TRBV3-1/TRBV3-2,TRBJ1-5,.,TGTGCCAGCAGCCCAGGGATTTCGTTCAATCAGCCCCAGCATTTT,CASSPGISFNQPQHF
.,TRBV3-1/TRBV3-2,TRBJ1-4,.,TGTGCCAGCAGCAATAATGATGGGGGACTGTTTTTT,CASSNNDGGLFF